The rows below give T cell receptor beta chains drawn from one sample of a study of metastatic and nonmetastatic thyroid tumors. Through MiXCR, TCRdb re-clonotyped the PCR reads. The profile shows roughly 13,000 clones, roughly 25% of them singletons. The sample consisted of tumor tissue. The receptors were sampled from a female donor with papillary thyroid cancer or a benign thyroid nodule (not recorded which). Some clones in this sample may be carry-over from other donors' samples. The CDR3 runs from the conserved cysteine through the conserved F or W. D genes are given only for firm matches. Where a row states a size, it is once, few, many or the class of an expanded clone; other rows omit it.

>medium-sized|TRBD2|TRBJ2-2|TRBV28
TGTGCCAGCGACCCCCTGGGCGGGAGGACCACCGGGGAGCTGTTTTTT
CASDPLGGRTTGELFF
>NA|NA|TRBJ2-7|TRBV2
TGTGCCAGCAGTAGACTTGGGGGGCTTCGCTCCGAGCAGTACTTC
CASSRLGGLRSEQYF
>few|NA|TRBJ2-5|TRBV6-5
TGTGCCAGCAGCTACAGGGAAGGCGAGACCCAGTACTTC
CASSYREGETQYF
>medium-sized|TRBD1|TRBJ1-4|TRBV12-3/TRBV12-4
TGTGCCAGCAGTCAGGGGGGGACAGCGGACTTTAATGAAAAACTGTTTTTT
CASSQGGTADFNEKLFF
>many|NA|TRBJ1-2|TRBV2
TGTGCCAGCAGTGAACAGGGTCGCGCTAACTATGGCTACACCTTC
CASSEQGRANYGYTF
>few|TRBD2|TRBJ2-3|TRBV28
TGTGCCAGCAGTTTATGGACATGGGCGGGAGGGCAGGCAGATACGCAGTATTTT
CASSLWTWAGGQADTQYF
>many|NA|TRBJ2-3|TRBV20-1
TGCAGTGCTAGATCCCGGACGCAGGGAAGCACAGATACGCAGTATTTT
CSARSRTQGSTDTQYF
>many|NA|TRBJ2-5|TRBV28
TGTGCCAGCAGTTCGAGCCGGGACACTAAAGAGTTGGTCCAGTACTTC
CASSSSRDTKELVQYF
>medium-sized|NA|TRBJ1-1|TRBV5-6
TGTGCCAGCAGCTTCTGGGGTCTTCTCGGGAACACTGAAGCTTTCTTT
CASSFWGLLGNTEAFF
>many|NA|TRBJ1-6|TRBV10-3
TGTGCCATCAGTGGACCCGGCCTTAGGGCCTCACCCCTCCACTTT
CAISGPGLRASPLHF
>few|TRBD1|TRBJ1-6|TRBV28
TGTGCCAGCAGTTTGGGACAGGGGGCCTACTATAATTCACCCCTCCACTTT
CASSLGQGAYYNSPLHF
>NA|TRBD1|TRBJ2-7|TRBV6-2/TRBV6-3
TGTGCCAGTAGGGACAGGCCCTACGAGCAGTACTTC
CASRDRPYEQYF
>many|TRBD2|TRBJ2-3|TRBV6-4
TGTGCCAGCAGCCCTGAGTCTGCTAGCGGCGGAGATACGCAGTATTTT
CASSPESASGGDTQYF
>NA|NA|TRBJ1-2|TRBV27
TGTGCCAGCAGTTTTCGGGGGAACTATGGCTACACCTTC
CASSFRGNYGYTF
>few|TRBD1|TRBJ1-2|TRBV27
TGTGCCAGCAGGTTAGGAACGGGACAGGGTTATGGCTACACCTTC
CASRLGTGQGYGYTF
>NA|TRBD2|TRBJ2-7|TRBV20-1
TGCAGTGCTAGTCCAGGAACTAGCGGATACGAGCAGTACTTC
CSASPGTSGYEQYF
>few|NA|TRBJ1-5|TRBV15
TGTGCCACCAGCCCCGGGGACCAGCCCCAGCATTTT
CATSPGDQPQHF
>NA|NA|TRBJ2-5|TRBV4-1
TGCGCCAGCAGCCAGGGACTTACGGAGACCCAGTACTTC
CASSQGLTETQYF
>NA|NA|TRBJ1-2|TRBV13
TGTGCCAGCAGCTCCCTCCAGGACCCCTACTATGGCTACACCTTC
CASSSLQDPYYGYTF
>few|NA|TRBJ1-2|TRBV6-5
TGTGCCAGCAGTTATCTGGGGAACGATGGCTACACCTTC
CASSYLGNDGYTF
>many|NA|TRBJ2-2|TRBV7-2
TGTGCCAGCAGCTTTCACATGGGGGGGGAGCTGTTTTTT
CASSFHMGGELFF
>NA|TRBD2|TRBJ2-5|TRBV20-1
TGCAGTGCTAGCGACCCCCAAGCGGGGCACCAAGAGACCCAGTACTTC
CSASDPQAGHQETQYF
>many|NA|TRBJ1-5|TRBV7-8
TGTGCCAGCAGCTTAGCTAGCAATCAGCCCCAGCATTTT
CASSLASNQPQHF
>NA|NA|TRBJ1-6|TRBV15
TGTGCCACCAGCAGAGCCCGCCCAGGGAGGTCACCCCTCCACTTT
CATSRARPGRSPLHF
>medium-sized|TRBD2|TRBJ2-3|TRBV3-1
TGTGCCAGCAGCCGGACTAGCGGCACAGATACGCAGTATTTT
CASSRTSGTDTQYF
>once|NA|TRBJ1-4|TRBV30
TGTGCCTGGAGTGTACTAAGTTCAGCCAGTAATGAAAAACTGTTTTTT
CAWSVLSSASNEKLFF
>many|NA|TRBJ2-2|TRBV20-1
TGCAGTGCCATGGTAGGGGTCCCCAACACCGGGGAGCTGTTTTTT
CSAMVGVPNTGELFF
>medium-sized|TRBD2|TRBJ2-1|TRBV3-1
TGTGCCAGCAGCCATAGCGGGAGGGCCAATGAGCAGTTCTTC
CASSHSGRANEQFF
>NA|TRBD2|TRBJ2-2|TRBV7-2
TGTGCCAGCAGCTTAGTGCCAGCGGGGGCCTCAGTGGGCGGGGAGCTGTTTTTT
CASSLVPAGASVGGELFF
>many|NA|TRBJ1-1|TRBV9
TGTGCCAGCAGCGCTAAGACGGACACGAAGCTAGCTTTCTTT
CASSAKTDTKLAFF
>NA|TRBD2|TRBJ2-1|TRBV20-1
TGCAGTGCCCTTACTAGCGGGAGGGTGAATGAGCAGTTCTTC
CSALTSGRVNEQFF
>medium-sized|NA|TRBJ2-7|TRBV28
TGTGCCAGCAGTCCACCGGGCCACCACGGGGAGCAGTACTTC
CASSPPGHHGEQYF
>once|TRBD1|TRBJ2-7|TRBV20-1
TGCAGTGCTGTCTTTCAGTGGACAGGGATTTTCTCCTACGAGCAGTACTTC
CSAVFQWTGIFSYEQYF
>few|NA|TRBJ2-1|TRBV12-3/TRBV12-4
TGTGCCAGCAGTTTAATAGACAATGAGCAGTTCTTC
CASSLIDNEQFF
>NA|NA|TRBJ2-6|TRBV5-1
TGCGCCAGCAGCGACATTGGCTCTGGGGCCAACGTCCTGACTTTC
CASSDIGSGANVLTF
>few|NA|TRBJ2-3|TRBV4-1
TGCGCCAGCAGCCACGACATAGGGGAAGATACGCAGTATTTT
CASSHDIGEDTQYF
>many|NA|TRBJ1-4|TRBV7-9
TGTGCCAGCAGCTCCGGGCCCAGTGGAAAACTGTTTTTT
CASSSGPSGKLFF
>many|TRBD2|TRBJ2-3|TRBV12-3/TRBV12-4
TGTGCCAGCAGTGCGACCGGGACTAGCGGGGCTTCAGCTACGCAGTATTTT
CASSATGTSGASATQYF
>NA|TRBD1|TRBJ2-1|TRBV4-2
TGTGCCAGCAGCAGCGACGACAGGGGGATATACAATGAGCAGTTCTTC
CASSSDDRGIYNEQFF
>medium-sized|NA|TRBJ1-6|TRBV3-1
TGTGCCAGCAGCCAGGGGTTTTCACCCCTCCACTTT
CASSQGFSPLHF
>many|TRBD2|TRBJ2-3|TRBV10-3
TGTGCCATCAGGGGAATAGCGGGAGGCCCCTTCTTGGATGCGCAGTATTTT
CAIRGIAGGPFLDAQYF
>NA|NA|TRBJ2-7|TRBV9
TGTGCCAGCAGCCGACAGGTGTTAGCCTACGAGCGGTACTTC
CASSRQVLAYERYF
>many|TRBD2|TRBJ2-1|TRBV11-1
TGTGCCAGCAGCTTATTGCGGGAGGGGAAGCAGTTCTTC
CASSLLREGKQFF
>few|NA|TRBJ1-6|TRBV28
TGTGCCAGCAGCTTCGGGGTTAGGGCCCTCCACTTT
CASSFGVRALHF
>NA|NA|TRBJ2-1|TRBV6-5
TGTGCCAGCAGTTACGAGAGGACCAATGAGCAGTTCTTC
CASSYERTNEQFF
>NA|NA|TRBJ2-5|TRBV9
TGTGCCAGCAGCGCCACAGGGGGGGAACGGTGGGAGACCCAGTACTTC
CASSATGGERWETQYF
>NA|TRBD2|TRBJ2-3|TRBV11-1
TGTGCCAGCAGCTTAGAGAGCGGGAGTTATACGCAGTATTTT
CASSLESGSYTQYF
>medium-sized|TRBD1|TRBJ2-7|TRBV11-2
TGTGCCAGCAGCGCTGGGACAGGCAGCGAGCAGTACTTC
CASSAGTGSEQYF
>few|NA|TRBJ1-4|TRBV15
TGTGCCACCAGCAGAGAAACCTGGCAGGTGGTGGTAAAACTGTTTTTT
CATSRETWQVVVKLFF
>medium-sized|TRBD1|TRBJ1-1|TRBV20-1
TGCAGTGCTAGGACTCCCGGACAGGGACCGAACACTGAAGCTTTCTTT
CSARTPGQGPNTEAFF